The 28 T cell receptor beta chains below come from one sample, sequenced in a study of cytomegalovirus exposure and HLA in healthy donors. Libraries were prepared by immunoSEQ multiplex PCR; TCRdb keeps only in-frame clonotypes and omits some of them. This sample has 120,000 or so clones, with about 90% found just once. The sample was PBMCs. Receptors were obtained from a woman under 30 in good health and CMV-seronegative.

The rearrangement links TRBV7-3 to TRBJ2-7, with D hard to call. Germline V gene data show CDR1 as SGHTA and CDR2 as FQGTGA. This CDR3 is 12 amino acids long. V lost 0 bases and J 5 bases, leaving 5 bases between the germline ends. CDR3 DNA: TGTGCCAGCAGCTTAACTGGCCACGAGCAGTACTTC. Protein: CASSLTGHEQYF.

The chain links TRBV7-9 to TRBJ1-1; TRBD1 aligns across 8 bases. Germline V gives CDR1 SEHNR, CDR2 FQNEAQ (reference sequence). CDR3 length equals 15 residues. V shed 7 bases, J shed 1 base, and the junction held 8 bases outside the gene matches. The CDR3 nucleotides read TGTGCCAGCACCAACCCGGACAGGGCGAACACTGAAGCTTTCTTT. It specifies CASTNPDRANTEAFF.

This chain connects TRBV28 to TRBJ1-3, with D unclear. The germline V and J ends were trimmed by 2 bases and 4 bases, with 9 bases remaining between them. Germline lookup yields CDR1 MDHEN and CDR2 SYDVKM. The CDR3 runs to 14 residues. The CDR3 bases are TGTGCCAGCAGTTTAGAGGGCCCCGGAAACACCATATATTTT. It codes for CASSLEGPGNTIYF.

This clone has just one count. The chain uses TRBV5-1 and TRBJ2-2; 8 bases fit TRBD2. Trimming removed 4 bases from V and 4 bases from J; junction bases left unmatched: 9. The CDR3 has 16 amino acids. Germline CDR1 is SGHRS and CDR2 is YFSETQ. For the CDR3, the DNA is TGCGCCAGCAGCCCGCCGGGACTAGTCGGCACCGGGGAGCTGTTTTTT. Encoded protein: CASSPPGLVGTGELFF.

The J gene is TRBJ2-1, the V gene TRBV30; tentatively, D is TRBD1 (6 bases). V was shortened by 0 bases and J by 13 bases, with 13 bases between the two germline ends. The CDR3 has 12 residues. Germline-derived CDR1 and CDR2 are GTSNPN and SVGIG (reference sequence). The CDR3 here is CAWSVQGHKQFF. CDR3 coding DNA: TGTGCCTGGAGTGTACAGGGCCACAAACAGTTCTTC.

The chain links TRBV30 to TRBJ2-5, with 8 bases matching TRBD2. V trimming: 1 base; J trimming: 4 bases; junction bases outside the gene matches: 14. Looked up from germline, CDR1 is GTSNPN and CDR2 is SVGIG (reference sequence). The CDR3 loop spans 17 amino acids. The chain's CDR3 is CAWSDSRTSINRETQYF. Here the CDR3 DNA reads TGTGCCTGGAGTGACTCACGGACTAGCATCAACCGAGAGACCCAGTACTTC.

V is TRBV4-1 and J is TRBJ2-1, with unresolved D. This CDR3 contains 12 residues. Germline loops: CDR1 MGHRA, CDR2 YSYEKL. Trimming stripped 2 bases from V and 5 bases from J, with 4 bases between. The CDR3 bases are TGCGCCAGCAGCCAACCCGACAATGAGCAGTTCTTC. This codes for CASSQPDNEQFF.

The chain has TRBV6-5 and TRBJ2-7, with a weak D call TRBD2 (6 bases). V was trimmed by 1 base and J by 4 bases, leaving 11 bases between them. Per the germline V gene, CDR1 is MNHEY and CDR2 is SVGAGI. CDR3 length: 14 residues. The CDR3 region has the DNA TGTGCCAGCAGTTACTTCGGCGGGACTTACGAGCAGTACTTC. Its protein product is CASSYFGGTYEQYF.

V is TRBV9 and J is TRBJ2-7, with 8 bases lining up with TRBD2. The V gene end was trimmed by 5 bases and the J gene end by 0 bases; junction bases not matched to a gene: 7. The CDR3 covers 15 residues. CDR1 and CDR2 from the germline V gene are SGDLS and YYNGEE. This chain's CDR3 is CASSAGTSNSYEQYF. The CDR3 nucleotides are TGTGCCAGCAGTGCCGGGACTAGTAACTCCTACGAGCAGTACTTC.

The chain has TRBV2 and TRBJ1-4; weak D call: TRBD1 (6 bases). The CDR3 is made up of 14 amino acids. Trimming left V 6 bases short and J 5 bases short, with 13 bases between. CDR1 is SNHLY and CDR2 is FYNNEI in the germline V gene. This chain's CDR3 is CASRAQGVNEKLFF. The CDR3 DNA reads TGTGCCAGCAGGGCACAGGGTGTGAATGAAAAACTGTTTTTT.

The CDR3, as DNA: TGTGCCAGCAGCATCGGACAGATATACACTGAAGCTTTCTTT. Encoded protein: CASSIGQIYTEAFF. This chain connects TRBV5-6 to TRBJ1-1; tentatively, D is TRBD1 (6 bases). The CDR3 has 14 residues. Deletions cut 4 bases from V and 3 bases from J, with 13 bases between. Germline V gene sequence: CDR1 SGHDT, CDR2 YYEEEE.

V usage is TRBV30 and J usage is TRBJ2-2, with TRBD1 identical over 10 bases. Germline V lookup: CDR1 GTSNPN, CDR2 SVGIG (reference sequence). V dropped 2 bases and J dropped 7; count of bases not matched to a gene: 7. The CDR3 runs 15 residues. CDR3 nucleotide sequence: TGTGCCTGGAGTACCGGGACAGGGGTGGGCGGGGAGCTGTTTTTT. Its translation is CAWSTGTGVGGELFF.

The chain has TRBV9 and TRBJ1-1; D not resolved. CDR1 and CDR2 (germline): SGDLS, YYNGEE. CDR3 size: 13 residues. The germline V and J ends were trimmed by 5 bases and 0 bases, with 8 bases remaining between them. For the CDR3, the DNA is TGTGCCAGCAGTATTACATTGAACACTGAAGCTTTCTTT. Residues: CASSITLNTEAFF.

The rearrangement joins TRBV5-1 to TRBJ2-5; maybe TRBD2 (7 bases). The CDR3 has 15 amino acids. V shed 2 bases and J shed 4 bases, with 15 bases lying between them. CDR1 and CDR2 from the germline V gene are SGHRS and YFSETQ. This CDR3 reads CASSFGRGAGETQYF. As DNA, the CDR3 is TGCGCCAGCAGCTTCGGACGGGGGGCGGGAGAGACCCAGTACTTC. Drawing the rest from reference TRBV5-1 and TRBJ2-5, the complete variable domain is KAGVTQTPRYLIKTRGQQVTLSCSPISGHRSVSWYQQTPGQGLQFLFEYFSETQRNKGNFPGRFSGRQFSNSRSEMNVSTLELGDSALYLCASSFGRGAGETQYFGPGTRLLVL.

Only a few counts were recorded for this clone. The genes are TRBV15 and TRBJ2-7; D is possibly TRBD1 (5 bases). Per germline, CDR1 LNHNV and CDR2 YYDKDF (reference sequence). CDR3 length: 14 amino acids. Trimming left V 5 bases short and J 2 bases short, with 13 bases between. DNA for the CDR3: TGTGCCACCAGCCTTACAGACAGAGCCTACGAGCAGTACTTC. This encodes CATSLTDRAYEQYF. The full variable domain, rest sourced from reference TRBV15 and TRBJ2-7, is DAMVIQNPRYQVTQFGKPVTLSCSQTLNHNVMYWYQQKSSQAPKLLFHYYDKDFNNEADTPDNFQSRRPNTSFCFLDIRSPGLGDTAMYLCATSLTDRAYEQYFGPGTRLTVT.

The V and J genes are TRBV13 and TRBJ2-7; a weak D match, TRBD1 (6 bases). Germline V gene data show CDR1 as PRHDT and CDR2 as FYEKMQ (reference sequence). V gave up 0 bases and J gave up 4 bases, with 10 bases separating them. The CDR3 extends over 14 amino acids. The chain's CDR3 is CASSLGRDIYEQYF. The CDR3 coding sequence is TGTGCCAGCAGCTTAGGCAGGGACATATACGAGCAGTACTTC. Supplemented by reference TRBV13 and TRBJ2-7, the full variable domain reads AAGVIQSPRHLIKEKRETATLKCYPIPRHDTVYWYQQGPGQDPQFLISFYEKMQSDKGSIPDRFSAQQFSDYHSELNMSSLELGDSALYFCASSLGRDIYEQYFGPGTRLTVT.

The chain employs TRBV30 and TRBJ1-2; tentatively, D is TRBD1 (5 bases). Trimming took off 2 bases at V and 4 bases at J, with 17 bases between the two ends. This CDR3 is built from 15 residues. Germline lookup yields CDR1 GTSNPN and CDR2 SVGIG (reference sequence). CDR3 loop: CAWSTRSRGGYGYTF. The CDR3 coding sequence is TGTGCCTGGAGTACCCGCTCCCGGGGGGGCTATGGCTACACCTTC.

The CDR3 nucleotides read TGTGCCAGTCAGGGGGTGGTTCGAGGCTACACCTTC. Translation: CASQGVVRGYTF. This chain connects TRBV2 to TRBJ1-2, with 7 bases identical to TRBD1. The CDR3 contains 12 residues. V lost 9 bases, J lost 8 bases, and 9 bases stayed unmatched. CDR1 is SNHLY, CDR2 FYNNEI, per germline.

This clone was observed a single time. This chain connects TRBV6-6 to TRBJ2-5, with D uncertain. V lost 5 bases and J lost 4, with 5 bases in between. Germline-derived CDR1 and CDR2 are MNHNY and SVGAGI (reference sequence). The CDR3 spans 11 residues. The CDR3 is CASSLSETQYF. CDR3 sequence (DNA): TGTGCCAGCAGTCTGTCAGAGACCCAGTACTTC.

V gene TRBV19 combines with J gene TRBJ2-3; 9 bases are shared with TRBD2. The V and J ends lost 4 bases and 2 bases, in that order; junction bases with no gene match: 13. The germline V gene has CDR1 LNHDA and CDR2 SQIVND (reference sequence). CDR3 length equals 18 residues. The CDR3 coding sequence is TGTGCCAGTAGTACCCGGACTAGCGCCCTCGTCCCCACAGATACGCAGTATTTT. Encoded protein: CASSTRTSALVPTDTQYF.

The chain has TRBV7-9 and TRBJ1-3, with D perhaps TRBD1 (5 bases). Germline V gene data show CDR1 as SEHNR and CDR2 as FQNEAQ (reference sequence). There are 17 residues in the CDR3. Trimming cost V 3 bases and J 1 base, with 16 bases left between them. The DNA for the CDR3 is TGTGCCAGCAGCTTCGGTCAGGGTGAGCGTTCTGGAAACACCATATATTTT. Protein sequence: CASSFGQGERSGNTIYF.

The chain couples TRBV4-3 to TRBJ2-3; weak D call: TRBD2 (5 bases). Germline lookup yields CDR1 LGHNA and CDR2 YSLEER. This CDR3 spans 15 amino acids. The V and J ends lost 3 bases and 1 base respectively, with 11 bases between them. Here the CDR3 reads CASSQDSPGTDTQYF. DNA of the CDR3: TGCGCCAGCAGCCAGGACTCTCCGGGCACAGATACGCAGTATTTT.

V is TRBV28 and J is TRBJ2-4, with TRBD1 identical over 11 bases. This CDR3 region has 18 residues. V shed 6 bases, J shed 0 bases, and the junction held 10 bases outside the gene matches. Per germline, CDR1 MDHEN and CDR2 SYDVKM. This CDR3 is CASSQWTGGELAKNIQYF. For the CDR3, the DNA is TGTGCCAGCAGCCAATGGACAGGGGGCGAGCTAGCCAAAAACATTCAGTACTTC. Supplemented by reference TRBV28 and TRBJ2-4, the full variable domain reads DVKVTQSSRYLVKRTGEKVFLECVQDMDHENMFWYRQDPGLGLRLIYFSYDVKMKEKGDIPEGYSVSREKKERFSLILESASTNQTSMYLCASSQWTGGELAKNIQYFGAGTRLSVL.

The count of this clone is one. The J gene is TRBJ1-4, the V gene TRBV29-1; perhaps TRBD1 as D (6 bases). This CDR3 comprises 14 residues. Germline assignment: CDR1 SQVTM and CDR2 ANQGSEA. Trimming shortened V by 4 bases and J by 8 bases, and 17 bases separated the two germline ends. CDR3 in amino acids: CSVAEQGIREKLFF. Here the CDR3 DNA reads TGCAGCGTTGCCGAACAGGGAATCCGGGAAAAACTGTTTTTT.

This rearrangement joins TRBV19 to TRBJ2-1, with 9 positions matching TRBD2. In germline, CDR1 is LNHDA, CDR2 SQIVND (reference sequence). V shed 0 bases and J 8 bases; nucleotides not matched to a gene: 11. CDR3 length equals 17 residues. The CDR3: CASSIDPRGRGDDEQFF. The CDR3 bases are TGTGCCAGTAGTATAGATCCGCGCGGGAGGGGGGACGATGAGCAGTTCTTC. Combining the CDR3 with reference TRBV19 and TRBJ2-1 gives the whole variable domain DGGITQSPKYLFRKEGQNVTLSCEQNLNHDAMYWYRQDPGQGLRLIYYSQIVNDFQKGDIAEGYSVSREKKESFPLTVTSAQKNPTAFYLCASSIDPRGRGDDEQFFGPGTRLTVL.

The J gene is TRBJ2-6, the V gene TRBV28, with 12 bases lining up with TRBD1. Germline V gene lookup returns CDR1 MDHEN and CDR2 SYDVKM. V lost 4 bases to trimming and J lost 1 base; unmatched junction nucleotides: 8. CDR3 length equals 19 residues. CDR3 DNA: TGTGCCAGCAGTTCGGGGACAGGGGGCGTTAGGTCTGGGGCCAACGTCCTGACTTTC. Amino acid sequence: CASSSGTGGVRSGANVLTF.

The V call is TRBV18, the J call TRBJ1-5; D is unclear. The V end was cut by 3 bases, the J end by 4 bases, with 7 bases between. The V gene's germline CDR1 is KGHSH and CDR2 LQKENI. This CDR3 has 13 amino acids. The CDR3 DNA is TGTGCCAGCTCACCTCCTCAGAATCAGCCCCAGCATTTT. Its translation: CASSPPQNQPQHF.

CDR3 sequence reads: CASSLDPSVGEQFF. The CDR3 coding sequence is TGTGCCAGCAGCTTGGATCCTAGCGTCGGTGAGCAGTTCTTC. The chain couples TRBV5-4 to TRBJ2-1; D is perhaps TRBD2 (6 bases). V lost 0 bases, J lost 9 bases, and 13 bases lay in between. Germline assignment: CDR1 SGHNT and CDR2 YYREEE (reference sequence). The CDR3 length is 14 residues. The full variable domain, completed using reference TRBV5-4 and TRBJ2-1, is ETGVTQSPTHLIKTRGQQVTLRCSSQSGHNTVSWYQQALGQGPQFIFQYYREEENGRGNFPPRFSGLQFPNYSSELNVNALELDDSALYLCASSLDPSVGEQFFGPGTRLTVL.